This T cell receptor (beta chain) was found in a study of blood T cell repertoires in COVID-19. The authors' processing: Cell counts per sample came from amplifying reference gene primers. TCRdb's table, derived via immunoSEQ multiplex PCR, lists solely in-frame clones and lacks some. V, J and clone size reflect that table, while D and trimming were determined from the DNA. This table has about 440,000 clones, around 88% appearing once. V lost 2 bases to trimming and J lost 4 bases, with 10 bases between them. CDR1 is MRHNA and CDR2 is SNTAGT in the germline V gene. The CDR3 has 14 amino acids. Sequencing used peripheral blood. The origin of this receptor is a woman aged 50 to 65 with COVID-19, enrolled during active disease. The chain carries TRBV6-4 and TRBJ2-3, with a weak D call TRBD2 (6 bases). The CDR3 here is CASSDGGVADTQYF. DNA of the CDR3: TGTGCCAGCAGTGACGGCGGGGTGGCAGATACGCAGTATTTT.